These T cell receptor beta chains were read from a single sample in a study of T cells in Graves' hyperthyroidism and ophthalmopathy. TCRdb re-analysed the multiplex PCR reads in MiXCR, keeping a single row per CDR3 protein. The repertoire includes roughly 500,000 distinct CDR3 sequences, around 46% of them detected once, and under 20% sits in the top ten. The sample taken for sequencing was peripheral blood or thyroid tissue (not recorded which). These TCRs come from an adult woman with Graves' disease, either hyperthyroidism or ophthalmopathy (not recorded which). CDR3s include the opening cysteine and the closing phenylalanine or tryptophan. Each record gives: V gene, D gene, clone size, J gene, CDR3 DNA, CDR3 protein. A D gene is named only where the DNA matches it firmly. Some rows mark clone size as missing; the rest say once, few, many or name a class of expanded clone.

V gene: TRBV11-2; D gene: TRBD1; clone size: many; J gene: TRBJ1-1; CDR3 DNA: TGTGCCAGCAGCTATACAGGGGGCCCTGAAGCTTTCTTT; CDR3 protein: CASSYTGGPEAFF
V gene: TRBV4-1; D gene: -; clone size: many; J gene: TRBJ1-2; CDR3 DNA: TGCGCCAGCAGCCATCGCCGCGGGACCAACAACGATGGCTACACCTTC; CDR3 protein: CASSHRRGTNNDGYTF
V gene: TRBV29-1; D gene: -; clone size: once; J gene: TRBJ2-5; CDR3 DNA: TGCAGCGTTGAAGATCTTCGGGCATGCGTTCAAGAGACCCAGTACTTC; CDR3 protein: CSVEDLRACVQETQYF
V gene: TRBV19; D gene: -; clone size: -; J gene: TRBJ1-2; CDR3 DNA: TGTGCCAGCAGCTTATCAGGGAGCGGCTACACCTTC; CDR3 protein: CASSLSGSGYTF
V gene: TRBV10-3; D gene: TRBD1; clone size: once; J gene: TRBJ1-6; CDR3 DNA: TGTGCCATCAGTAAAGATCCCTTAACAGGGGCGCAAGTCTCACCCCTCCACTTT; CDR3 protein: CAISKDPLTGAQVSPLHF
V gene: TRBV12-3/TRBV12-4; D gene: -; clone size: -; J gene: TRBJ1-1; CDR3 DNA: TGTGCCAGCACCACATTCAGGGGCGGAACTGAAGCTTTCTTT; CDR3 protein: CASTTFRGGTEAFF
V gene: TRBV6-5; D gene: TRBD2; clone size: many; J gene: TRBJ2-7; CDR3 DNA: TGTGCCAGCACCAACCGACTAGCGGGAGCTCGCGAGCAGTACTTC; CDR3 protein: CASTNRLAGAREQYF
V gene: TRBV20-1; D gene: -; clone size: -; J gene: TRBJ1-4; CDR3 DNA: TGCAGTGCCAGCAGCGGGACGGTTGGTGGAGGGGCTAATGAAAAACTGTTTTTT; CDR3 protein: CSASSGTVGGGANEKLFF
V gene: TRBV7-3; D gene: TRBD2; clone size: -; J gene: TRBJ2-5; CDR3 DNA: TGTGCCAGCAGCTTATCGGGCGGGGGGGGAGAGACCCAGTACTTC; CDR3 protein: CASSLSGGGGETQYF
V gene: TRBV5-1; D gene: -; clone size: -; J gene: TRBJ2-5; CDR3 DNA: TGCGCCAGCAGCTTTCGGGACTCGAAACAAGAGACCCAGTACTTC; CDR3 protein: CASSFRDSKQETQYF
V gene: TRBV2; D gene: TRBD1; clone size: -; J gene: TRBJ1-1; CDR3 DNA: TGTGCCAGCCGAATGGACAGGGGCAATGAAGCTTTCTTT; CDR3 protein: CASRMDRGNEAFF
V gene: TRBV19; D gene: -; clone size: once; J gene: TRBJ2-2; CDR3 DNA: TGTGCCAGTAGTATAGTTAGCGAGAACACCGGGGAGCTGTTTTTT; CDR3 protein: CASSIVSENTGELFF
V gene: TRBV11-2; D gene: -; clone size: -; J gene: TRBJ2-2; CDR3 DNA: TGTGCCAGCAGGCGAATACAGGGAATCAGCGGGGAGCTGTTTTTT; CDR3 protein: CASRRIQGISGELFF
V gene: TRBV15; D gene: TRBD1; clone size: -; J gene: TRBJ1-2; CDR3 DNA: TGTGCCACCAGCAGAGGAGGGACAGGGGCCAACTATGGCTACACCTTC; CDR3 protein: CATSRGGTGANYGYTF
V gene: TRBV6-6; D gene: -; clone size: -; J gene: TRBJ1-3; CDR3 DNA: TGTGCCAGCAGTTTATTTGGCCAATCCGGAAACACCATATATTTT; CDR3 protein: CASSLFGQSGNTIYF
V gene: TRBV6-5; D gene: TRBD1; clone size: many; J gene: TRBJ1-4; CDR3 DNA: TGTGCCAGCAGTTACTCGAACAGGGGTGTTGAAAAACTGTTTTTT; CDR3 protein: CASSYSNRGVEKLFF
V gene: TRBV20-1; D gene: -; clone size: -; J gene: TRBJ2-3; CDR3 DNA: TGCAGTGCTAGAGATCGGGTATTTCCCATATCGGATACGCAGTATTTT; CDR3 protein: CSARDRVFPISDTQYF
V gene: TRBV2; D gene: -; clone size: -; J gene: TRBJ2-1; CDR3 DNA: TGTGCCAGCAGTGAAGGTCAGGGTTGGGCCTACAATGAGCAGTTCTTC; CDR3 protein: CASSEGQGWAYNEQFF
V gene: TRBV7-9; D gene: -; clone size: many; J gene: TRBJ2-7; CDR3 DNA: TGTGCCAGCAGCTTCGGGGCGATTACGTACGAGCAGTACTTC; CDR3 protein: CASSFGAITYEQYF
V gene: TRBV7-3; D gene: TRBD2; clone size: -; J gene: TRBJ2-5; CDR3 DNA: TGTGCTAGACCCTTACTAGCGGGGGAGCGGGTCCAGTACTTC; CDR3 protein: CARPLLAGERVQYF
V gene: TRBV29-1; D gene: -; clone size: few; J gene: TRBJ2-5; CDR3 DNA: TGCAGCGTTGCAAGCGGACAAGAGACCCAGTACTTC; CDR3 protein: CSVASGQETQYF
V gene: TRBV7-2; D gene: -; clone size: -; J gene: TRBJ2-1; CDR3 DNA: TGTGCCAGCAGCTTAGATGGTAATGAGCAGTTCTTC; CDR3 protein: CASSLDGNEQFF
V gene: TRBV12-3/TRBV12-4; D gene: -; clone size: many; J gene: TRBJ1-4; CDR3 DNA: TGTGCCAGCAGTTTGAAGGGAGGTGATGAAAAACTGTTTTTT; CDR3 protein: CASSLKGGDEKLFF
V gene: TRBV7-2; D gene: TRBD2; clone size: -; J gene: TRBJ2-2; CDR3 DNA: TGTGCCAGCAGATTTAGCGGGAGCATGGACACCGGGGAGCTGTTTTTT; CDR3 protein: CASRFSGSMDTGELFF
V gene: TRBV7-9; D gene: TRBD1; clone size: -; J gene: TRBJ1-4; CDR3 DNA: TGTGCCAGCAGCTTAGCGGAGGGGGCAGATGAAAAACTGTTTTTT; CDR3 protein: CASSLAEGADEKLFF
V gene: TRBV5-5; D gene: -; clone size: -; J gene: TRBJ2-2; CDR3 DNA: TGTGCCAGCAAAATCCGGGACGATAGGGAGCTGTTTTTT; CDR3 protein: CASKIRDDRELFF
V gene: TRBV2; D gene: TRBD1; clone size: -; J gene: TRBJ1-6; CDR3 DNA: TGTGCCAGCAGTGAAGCGGAACAGGGGCGCAATTCACCCCTCCACTTT; CDR3 protein: CASSEAEQGRNSPLHF
V gene: TRBV9; D gene: -; clone size: many; J gene: TRBJ1-1; CDR3 DNA: TGTGCCAGCAGCGTAGCCGATGGATCAGTAGCTTTCTTT; CDR3 protein: CASSVADGSVAFF
V gene: TRBV7-2; D gene: TRBD1; clone size: -; J gene: TRBJ1-2; CDR3 DNA: TGTGCCAGCAGCGTGGACGCAGGGGGCTATGGCTACACCTTC; CDR3 protein: CASSVDAGGYGYTF
V gene: TRBV9; D gene: TRBD1; clone size: -; J gene: TRBJ1-4; CDR3 DNA: TGTGCCAGCAGCGTAGTAACAGGGGGCTATGAAAAACTGTTTTTT; CDR3 protein: CASSVVTGGYEKLFF
V gene: TRBV29-1; D gene: -; clone size: many; J gene: TRBJ2-5; CDR3 DNA: TGCAGCGTTGAGACGTCTCAAGAGACCCAGTACTTC; CDR3 protein: CSVETSQETQYF
V gene: TRBV6-5; D gene: TRBD1; clone size: many; J gene: TRBJ2-5; CDR3 DNA: TGTGCCAGCAGCCAGGGGGGGACAGGGTGGGGGGAGACCCAGTACTTC; CDR3 protein: CASSQGGTGWGETQYF
V gene: TRBV15; D gene: -; clone size: -; J gene: TRBJ2-7; CDR3 DNA: TGTGCCACCAGCAGAGGGGGTCGCTATGAGCAGTACTTC; CDR3 protein: CATSRGGRYEQYF
V gene: TRBV6-1; D gene: TRBD1; clone size: many; J gene: TRBJ1-4; CDR3 DNA: TGTGCCAGCACCGGAAGGTTGGGACAGCTTAATGAAAAACTGTTTTTT; CDR3 protein: CASTGRLGQLNEKLFF
V gene: TRBV9; D gene: TRBD1; clone size: many; J gene: TRBJ1-2; CDR3 DNA: TGTGCCAGCAGCGCATCCACACAGGGGATCTATGGCTACACCTTC; CDR3 protein: CASSASTQGIYGYTF
V gene: TRBV10-3; D gene: TRBD1; clone size: many; J gene: TRBJ1-4; CDR3 DNA: TGTGCCATTTCGACAGGGGTCAGTGAAAAACTGTTTTTT; CDR3 protein: CAISTGVSEKLFF
V gene: TRBV9; D gene: -; clone size: -; J gene: TRBJ1-1; CDR3 DNA: TGTGCCAGCGTCGGCCAGTCAAGGTTGGTGAACACTGAAGCTTTCTTT; CDR3 protein: CASVGQSRLVNTEAFF
V gene: TRBV6-6; D gene: TRBD1; clone size: few; J gene: TRBJ2-7; CDR3 DNA: TGTGCCAGCAGTAGACAGGGGGCTATAAACTCCTACGAGCAGTACTTC; CDR3 protein: CASSRQGAINSYEQYF
V gene: TRBV10-3; D gene: -; clone size: -; J gene: TRBJ2-5; CDR3 DNA: TGTGCCATCAGTGACTTGACTAGGCAGGAGCAGACCCAGTACTTC; CDR3 protein: CAISDLTRQEQTQYF
V gene: TRBV29-1; D gene: -; clone size: -; J gene: TRBJ2-7; CDR3 DNA: TGCAGCGCCGTACACGACTACAAGTACGAGCAGTACTTC; CDR3 protein: CSAVHDYKYEQYF
V gene: TRBV28; D gene: -; clone size: -; J gene: TRBJ2-7; CDR3 DNA: TGTGCCAGCAGCTTTCCGGGGTACTCCTACGAGCAGTACTTC; CDR3 protein: CASSFPGYSYEQYF
V gene: TRBV10-3; D gene: -; clone size: -; J gene: TRBJ1-5; CDR3 DNA: TGTGCCATCAGAGCTGTCGGGGAGGGAGGTAAAAACAATCAGCCCCAGCATTTT; CDR3 protein: CAIRAVGEGGKNNQPQHF
V gene: TRBV7-9; D gene: -; clone size: -; J gene: TRBJ2-6; CDR3 DNA: TGTGCCAGCAGCGGAATGGGGTTCTCTGGGGCCAACGTCCTGACTTTC; CDR3 protein: CASSGMGFSGANVLTF
V gene: TRBV20-1; D gene: -; clone size: -; J gene: TRBJ2-6; CDR3 DNA: TGCAGTGCTAGTCGGTGGGACATGCCTTTC; CDR3 protein: CSASRWDMPF
V gene: TRBV19; D gene: -; clone size: once; J gene: TRBJ1-3; CDR3 DNA: TGTGCTACAGGGTTCTCTGGAAACACCATATATTTT; CDR3 protein: CATGFSGNTIYF
V gene: TRBV29-1; D gene: -; clone size: many; J gene: TRBJ2-5; CDR3 DNA: TGCAGCTCTGGGGGCGGCGGGACCCAGTACTTC; CDR3 protein: CSSGGGGTQYF
V gene: TRBV7-2; D gene: -; clone size: many; J gene: TRBJ2-7; CDR3 DNA: TGTGCCAGCAGCTTAGGACGGTTTTTTTCCTACGAGCAGTACTTC; CDR3 protein: CASSLGRFFSYEQYF
V gene: TRBV5-4; D gene: -; clone size: many; J gene: TRBJ2-5; CDR3 DNA: TGTGCCAGCAGCTTTAACCACCAAGAGACCCAGTACTTC; CDR3 protein: CASSFNHQETQYF
V gene: TRBV7-9; D gene: -; clone size: many; J gene: TRBJ1-2; CDR3 DNA: TGTGCCAGCAGACCAACTCTTCGATACTATGGCTACACCTTC; CDR3 protein: CASRPTLRYYGYTF
V gene: TRBV5-1; D gene: -; clone size: once; J gene: TRBJ1-3; CDR3 DNA: TGCGCCAGCAGCTTGGGCTCGGCTGGAAACACCATATATTTT; CDR3 protein: CASSLGSAGNTIYF
V gene: TRBV12-3/TRBV12-4; D gene: -; clone size: many; J gene: TRBJ2-7; CDR3 DNA: TGTGCCAGCAGACCTTCAGAGAACTACGAGCAGTACTTC; CDR3 protein: CASRPSENYEQYF
V gene: TRBV19; D gene: TRBD1; clone size: once; J gene: TRBJ2-6; CDR3 DNA: TGTGCCAGTAGTAGCCGGGACAGGGTGGGCAACGTCCTGACTTTC; CDR3 protein: CASSSRDRVGNVLTF
V gene: TRBV14; D gene: TRBD1; clone size: -; J gene: TRBJ1-5; CDR3 DNA: TGTGCCAGCAGCCACGGGACAGTCCGGGATCAGCCCCAGCATTTT; CDR3 protein: CASSHGTVRDQPQHF